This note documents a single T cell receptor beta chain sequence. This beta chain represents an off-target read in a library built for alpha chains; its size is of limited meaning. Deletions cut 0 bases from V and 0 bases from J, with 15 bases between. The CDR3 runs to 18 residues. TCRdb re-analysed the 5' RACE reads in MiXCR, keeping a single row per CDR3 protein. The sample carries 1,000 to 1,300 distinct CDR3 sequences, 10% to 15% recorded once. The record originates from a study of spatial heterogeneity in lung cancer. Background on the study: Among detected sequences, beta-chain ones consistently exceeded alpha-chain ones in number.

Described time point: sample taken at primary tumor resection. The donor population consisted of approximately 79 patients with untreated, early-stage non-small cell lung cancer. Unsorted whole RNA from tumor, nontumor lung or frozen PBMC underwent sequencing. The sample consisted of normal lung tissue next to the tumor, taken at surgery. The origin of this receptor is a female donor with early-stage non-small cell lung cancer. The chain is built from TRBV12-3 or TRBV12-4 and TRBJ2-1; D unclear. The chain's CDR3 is CASSLAGSTGSSYNEQFF. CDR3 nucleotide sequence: TGTGCCAGCAGTTTAGCTGGGTCTACCGGTAGCTCCTACAATGAGCAGTTCTTC.